Only one count was recorded for the clone carrying this TCR beta chain. The target antigen is unknown. The data derive from a study of cytomegalovirus exposure and HLA in healthy donors. A multiplex PCR was run with 60 Vbeta primers and 13 Jbeta primers. Method: immunoSEQ multiplex PCR; TCRdb's copy keeps in-frame clones and lacks some. The sample yields about 190,000 clones, around 67% seen once. General study points: Trimming of TCR beta V- and J-genes showed a link, identified in a later analysis, to a missense DCLRE1C variant. Presence/absence analyses took donor sequencing depth as roughly uniform. The sole available immune exposure information was CMV serostatus.

These donors counted as nominally healthy when sampled, but unrecorded immune exposures were likely. With 3 bases removed from V and 0 bases from J, the gap between germline ends came to 11 bases. The CDR3 covers 16 residues. Germline CDR1 MGHDK, CDR2 SYGVNS. This sequence originates from a woman aged 25 to 39 in good health and CMV-seropositive. Source material: PBMCs. This sequence joins TRBV25-1 and TRBJ1-4; D remains ambiguous. The CDR3 DNA reads as TGTGCCAGCAGTGACTCAACACCTGCAACTAATGAAAAACTGTTTTTT. Translating gives CASSDSTPATNEKLFF.